The 28 T cell receptor beta chains reported below all come from one sample, sequenced in a study of identical twins. TCRdb reanalysed the 5' RACE reads using MiXCR and keeps one entry per CDR3 protein. The table records 1.5 million to 2 million distinct CDR3 sequences, about 32% of them present only once. Input material: cord blood. Receptors originate from a newborn girl in good health.

Only a few counts were recorded for this clonotype. The gene calls are TRBV20-1 and TRBJ2-5; D not certain. Germline loops: CDR1 DFQATT, CDR2 SNEGSKA (reference sequence). The CDR3 contains 12 residues. V was pared by 0 bases and J by 5 bases, with 7 bases between. The CDR3, as DNA: TGCAGTGCTAGAGATCTGCAGGAGACCCAGTACTTC. Translating it yields CSARDLQETQYF.

V and J are TRBV28 and TRBJ2-1, with 16 bases fitting TRBD2. CDR1 and CDR2 from the germline V gene are MDHEN and SYDVKM. The CDR3 has 19 residues. V lost 5 bases and J lost 4; bases outside the gene matches: 11. The CDR3 loop reads CASSIGTSGRARVYNEQFF. In DNA, the CDR3 is TGTGCCAGCAGTATAGGGACTAGCGGGAGGGCACGGGTTTACAATGAGCAGTTCTTC.

V gene TRBV5-1 combines with J gene TRBJ2-3, with D possibly TRBD2 on 5 matching bases. Trimming left V 0 bases short and J 4 bases short, with 9 bases between. CDR1 is SGHRS and CDR2 is YFSETQ in the germline V gene. The CDR3 contains 14 residues. For the CDR3, the DNA is TGCGCCAGCAGCTTGGCCCGGGAATCAGATACGCAGTATTTT. Translation gives CASSLARESDTQYF.

In its sample, this clonotype was seen a few times. The chain links TRBV15 to TRBJ2-5; 13 nucleotides align to TRBD2. This CDR3 is built from 19 residues. In germline, CDR1 is LNHNV, CDR2 YYDKDF (reference sequence). V dropped 3 bases and J dropped 4; count of bases not matched to a gene: 14. CDR3: CATSSDEGLAGIQRETQYF. CDR3 DNA sequence: TGTGCCACCAGCAGCGACGAGGGACTAGCGGGAATCCAAAGAGAGACCCAGTACTTC.

This clonotype was counted only a few times. The chain combines TRBV7-9 with TRBJ1-2; 8 positions match TRBD1. The CDR3 covers 14 residues. With 2 bases clipped from V and 6 bases from J, the junction kept 5 bases outside the gene matches. Germline CDR1 and CDR2: SEHNR and FQNEAQ (reference sequence). CDR3 DNA: TGTGCCAGCAGCTTAAGGACAGGGACAGATGGCTACACCTTC. Its protein is CASSLRTGTDGYTF.

This chain connects TRBV5-1 to TRBJ2-7, with 8 bases fitting TRBD2. The V and J ends lost 4 bases and 3 bases, in that order; junction bases with no gene match: 9. The CDR3 sequence is 15 residues long. CDR1 is SGHRS and CDR2 is YFSETQ in the germline V gene. CDR3 DNA: TGCGCCAGCAGCCCTCAGGGGCGGGAGGACTACGAGCAGTACTTC. Protein: CASSPQGREDYEQYF.

This clonotype was seen a few times. The V and J genes are TRBV6-5 and TRBJ2-1, with unresolved D. This CDR3 region has 14 residues. The ends were cut back, 6 bases at V and 8 bases at J, with 17 bases in the middle. CDR1 is MNHEY and CDR2 is SVGAGI in the germline V gene. The CDR3 nucleotides read TGTGCCAGCAGACGACCACTCTTCGAGGATGAGCAGTTCTTC. Residues: CASRRPLFEDEQFF.

The genes are TRBV29-1 and TRBJ1-2; D may be TRBD1 (6 bases). Germline CDR1 and CDR2: SQVTM and ANQGSEA. Trimming shortened V by 3 bases and J by 8 bases, and 13 bases separated the two germline ends. There are 12 residues in the CDR3. The CDR3 here is CSVDLGAGGYTF. The CDR3 region has the DNA TGCAGCGTTGATCTGGGGGCGGGGGGCTACACCTTC.

Notes on this clonotype: A much more abundant neighbour one base away suggests this may be a read error. The chain has TRBV3-1 and TRBJ1-6; no clear D gene. There are 14 residues in the CDR3. The germline CDR1 and CDR2 sequences are LGHDT and YNNKEL (reference sequence). Written as DNA, the CDR3 is TGTGCCAACAGCCAGAGCTCCTATAATTCACCCCTCCACTTT. Translated: CANSQSSYNSPLHF.

This clonotype was counted only a few times. The chain joins TRBV25-1 to TRBJ1-6; D call uncertain. The CDR3 runs 14 residues. From germline, CDR1 is MGHDK and CDR2 SYGVNS. V shed 2 bases and J shed 13 bases, with 15 bases lying between them. DNA for the CDR3: TGTGCCAGCAGTGAACTGGGGTCCGGTAGGCCCCTCCACTTT. This encodes CASSELGSGRPLHF.

With regard to this clonotype: A read error may explain this, as a much larger clone is one base away. The chain combines TRBV29-1 with TRBJ2-3; D remains ambiguous. The CDR3 covers 13 residues. Germline lookup yields CDR1 SQVTM and CDR2 ANQGSEA. CDR3 nucleotides: TGCGGCGTTGAGGCAGGTGTCACAGATACGCAGTATTTT. Its protein product is CGVEAGVTDTQYF.

This clonotype was seen many times. The chain uses TRBV3-1 and TRBJ2-1; 9 positions match TRBD2. Germline CDR1 is LGHDT and CDR2 is YNNKEL (reference sequence). V dropped 1 base and J dropped 5; count of bases not matched to a gene: 6. The CDR3 runs to 16 residues. The CDR3 sequence: CASSQVKPSGDNEQFF. In DNA form, the CDR3 reads TGTGCCAGCAGCCAAGTTAAGCCTAGCGGGGACAATGAGCAGTTCTTC.

Only a few counts were recorded for this clonotype. The chain recombines TRBV5-1 with TRBJ1-5; D possibly corresponds to TRBD1 (6 bases). The CDR3 length is 15 residues. V shed 3 bases and J shed 1 base, with 11 bases lying between them. The germline V gene has CDR1 SGHRS and CDR2 YFSETQ. The CDR3 nucleotides are TGCGCCAGCAGCTGGCGGGGGGGCAGCAATCAGCCCCAGCATTTT. It is translated as CASSWRGGSNQPQHF.

This clonotype was recorded only once. A much bigger clone sits one base away, suggesting this may be a read error. The chain recombines TRBV29-1 with TRBJ2-5; tentative D call: TRBD2 (5 bases). The CDR3 covers 13 residues. CDR1 is SQVTM, CDR2 ANQGSEA, per germline. V lost 6 bases to trimming and J lost 11 bases, with 22 bases between them. The CDR3 DNA sequence: TGCAGCGTCGAGGCCTCACGAGGGAATGAGCAGTACTTC. This codes for CSVEASRGNEQYF.

This clonotype showed up just a few times. CDR3 protein: CAISDGPKYEQYF. CDR3 nucleotides: TGTGCCATCAGTGACGGGCCCAAGTACGAGCAGTACTTC. The rearrangement joins TRBV10-3 to TRBJ2-7; D is ambiguous. The V end lost 3 bases, the J end lost 4 bases, and 10 bases lay between the germline ends. Germline V lookup: CDR1 ENHRY, CDR2 SYGVKD. This CDR3 contains 13 residues.

This clonotype was found a few times. The chain recombines TRBV2 with TRBJ2-7; 9 positions match TRBD2. J was trimmed by 0 bases and V by 4 bases; bases with no gene match: 10. CDR1 is SNHLY, CDR2 FYNNEI, per germline. This CDR3 has 17 residues. CDR3 amino acids: CASSVPRDSGSSYEQYF. In DNA, the CDR3 is TGTGCCAGCAGTGTGCCCCGGGATAGCGGGAGCTCCTACGAGCAGTACTTC. Complete variable domain (other parts from reference TRBV2 and TRBJ2-7): EPEVTQTPSHQVTQMGQEVILRCVPISNHLYFYWYRQILGQKVEFLVSFYNNEISEKSEIFDDQFSVERPDGSNFTLKIRSTKLEDSAMYFCASSVPRDSGSSYEQYFGPGTRLTVT.

This clonotype was found a few times. The V gene is TRBV27, the J gene TRBJ1-6; tentative D call: TRBD1 (6 bases). Between the trimmed V and J ends, which lost 3 bases and 8 bases, there was a span of 11 bases. This CDR3 is built from 14 residues. Germline V gene sequence: CDR1 MNHEY, CDR2 SMNVEV (reference sequence). The CDR3 DNA follows: TGTGCCAGCAGTTTTGGGCAGGGGTATTCACCCCTCCACTTT. Amino acid sequence: CASSFGQGYSPLHF.

The sample holds many counts of this clonotype. This chain connects TRBV13 to TRBJ2-7; TRBD2 might be the D (6 bases). The CDR3 spans 15 residues. Germline CDR1 is PRHDT and CDR2 is FYEKMQ (reference sequence). V lost 0 bases and J 2 bases, leaving 11 bases between the germline ends. The DNA of the CDR3 is TGTGCCAGCAGCTTAGGCCGGGGAGGTACCTACGAGCAGTACTTC. Translating it yields CASSLGRGGTYEQYF.

Details on this clonotype: A junction end diverges from the germline sequence, so it may reflect a read error. This chain uses TRBV5-4 with TRBJ1-2, with D perhaps matching TRBD1 (5 bases). The germline V gene encodes CDR1 SGHNT and CDR2 YYREEE (reference sequence). CDR3 length: 12 residues. In DNA form, the CDR3 reads TGTGCCACCTCGGCGGGACCCTATCGCTACACCTTC. Encoded protein: CATSAGPYRYTF.

This chain links TRBV29-1 with TRBJ2-1; 9 positions agree with TRBD2. Gene TRBJ2-7 matches the end of the DNA better, so the J call may be wrong. This CDR3 is built from 13 residues. CDR1 SQVTM and CDR2 ANQGSEA come from the germline V gene. This CDR3 is CSVVAGADNEQYF. In DNA, the CDR3 is TGCAGCGTTGTAGCGGGAGCAGACAATGAGCAGTACTTC.

The chain employs TRBV29-1 and TRBJ2-7; 12 bases match TRBD2. The CDR3 spans 17 residues. Germline CDR1 is SQVTM and CDR2 is ANQGSEA. Unmatched junction bases numbered 9, after V lost 3 bases and J lost 0 bases. CDR3 region: CSVERPTTSGSSYEQYF. CDR3 bases: TGCAGCGTTGAGAGGCCCACGACTAGCGGGAGCTCCTACGAGCAGTACTTC.

This chain joins TRBV20-1 and TRBJ1-2; D call uncertain. CDR3 size: 8 residues. The V gene's germline CDR1 is DFQATT and CDR2 SNEGSKA (reference sequence). The V and J ends lost 5 bases and 13 bases respectively, with 8 bases between them. As DNA, the CDR3 is TGCAGTGCTGGCCGGGTCACCTTC. This codes for CSAGRVTF.

This clonotype was observed a handful of times. The rearrangement uses TRBV12-3 or TRBV12-4 and TRBJ1-6; D gene uncertain. This CDR3 has 13 amino acids. V dropped 6 bases and J dropped 9 bases, with 12 bases sitting between them. CDR3 in DNA: TGTGCCAGCAGCTCATGGGCAGGTTCACCCCTCCACTTT. Amino acids: CASSSWAGSPLHF.

The chain recombines TRBV27 with TRBJ1-1, with TRBD1 matching 7 bases. V was clipped by 4 bases and J by 5 bases; unmatched bases: 10. Germline CDR1 and CDR2: MNHEY and SMNVEV (reference sequence). This CDR3 comprises 15 residues. The CDR3 region is CASSSPGRGITEAFF. CDR3 bases: TGTGCCAGCAGTTCCCCCGGCAGGGGGATTACTGAAGCTTTCTTT.

A few counts support this clonotype. This chain joins TRBV4-1 and TRBJ2-5; D is unclear. The CDR3 is made up of 17 amino acids. Germline CDR1 reads MGHRA; CDR2 reads YSYEKL. Trimming pared 0 bases from V and 1 base from J, leaving 15 bases between. CDR3 DNA: TGCGCCAGCAGCCAAGATAGCCAGGCCGACCGCCAAGAGACCCAGTACTTC. Amino acid sequence: CASSQDSQADRQETQYF.

V gene TRBV13 combines with J gene TRBJ1-2; D remains ambiguous. CDR3 size: 14 residues. Germline CDR1 PRHDT, CDR2 FYEKMQ (reference sequence). The germline V and J ends were trimmed by 0 bases and 3 bases, with 8 bases remaining between them. Here the CDR3 DNA reads TGTGCCAGCAGCTTAGGCGCCCAGCACTATGGCTACACCTTC. The encoded protein is CASSLGAQHYGYTF.

V and J are TRBV24-1 and TRBJ2-4, with D unclear. The DNA matches TRBJ2-5 better at its end, which makes the J call doubtful. The CDR3 is 12 residues long. The germline gives CDR1 KGHDR, CDR2 SFDVKD. The CDR3 sequence is CATSDLTQTQYF. In DNA form, the CDR3 reads TGTGCCACCAGTGACCTGACCCAGACCCAGTACTTC.

This clonotype was counted a few times. V and J are TRBV6-6 and TRBJ1-5, with 10 bases aligning to TRBD1. The germline gives CDR1 MNHNY, CDR2 SVGAGI (reference sequence). J lost 1 base, V lost 4 bases, and 7 bases had no gene match. The CDR3 totals 17 residues. The CDR3 DNA reads TGTGCCAGCAGTTTGGGACAGGGGTTGGGAAGCAATCAGCCCCAGCATTTT. Translation: CASSLGQGLGSNQPQHF.